These T cell receptor beta chains were read from a single sample in a study of beta chain features in type 1 diabetes. Repertoires were generated with immunoSEQ multiplex PCR, while TCRdb's copy carries only in-frame clones and drops some. The repertoire includes a few hundred thousand clones, around 16% of them detected once, and about 0.085% sits in the top ten. Sequencing was done on a sample of naive CD4+ T cells from blood. The source of these receptors is a young man with type 1 diabetes. Both conserved end residues are part of each CDR3. Fields, in order: CDR3 protein, CDR3 DNA, clone size, V gene, D gene, J gene. D genes are given only for firm matches. The listing skips clone size in some rows; elsewhere it reads once, few, many or a size class.

CDR3: CSVAREADTQYF
DNA: TGCAGCGTGGCCCGGGAGGCGGATACGCAGTATTTT
size: NA
V: TRBV29-1
D: TRBD2
J: TRBJ2-3

CDR3: CASSQLDSPLAKNIQYF
DNA: TGCGCCAGCAGTCAATTGGACAGTCCGCTGGCCAAAAACATTCAGTACTTC
size: NA
V: TRBV23-1
D: NA
J: TRBJ2-4

CDR3: CASSPREADTQYF
DNA: TGTGCCAGCAGCCCAAGGGAGGCAGATACGCAGTATTTT
size: NA
V: TRBV2
D: NA
J: TRBJ2-3

CDR3: CSVGRGGWDTEAFF
DNA: TGCAGCGTTGGAAGGGGGGGTTGGGACACTGAAGCTTTCTTT
size: NA
V: TRBV29-1
D: NA
J: TRBJ1-1

CDR3: CASSVRSGYAGTQYF
DNA: TGTGCCAGCAGCGTACGGAGCGGCTATGCGGGAACCCAGTACTTC
size: NA
V: TRBV9
D: NA
J: TRBJ2-5

CDR3: CASTASGSPINEQFF
DNA: TGTGCCAGCACCGCTAGCGGGAGCCCGATCAATGAGCAGTTCTTC
size: NA
V: TRBV11-2
D: TRBD2
J: TRBJ2-1

CDR3: CAWNGAYGYTF
DNA: TGTGCCTGGAACGGGGCGTATGGCTACACCTTC
size: NA
V: TRBV30
D: NA
J: TRBJ1-2

CDR3: CASSLLTGVGETQYF
DNA: TGCGCCAGCAGCCTCCTGACAGGGGTCGGGGAGACCCAGTACTTC
size: few
V: TRBV4-1
D: TRBD1
J: TRBJ2-5

CDR3: CASSQVASTDTQYF
DNA: TGTGCCAGCAGCCAGGTTGCTAGCACAGATACGCAGTATTTT
size: few
V: TRBV11-2
D: NA
J: TRBJ2-3

CDR3: CASSRDRGDEKLFF
DNA: TGTGCCAGCAGCCGGGACAGGGGAGATGAAAAACTGTTTTTT
size: NA
V: TRBV13
D: TRBD1
J: TRBJ1-4

CDR3: CAISDRTGYGYTF
DNA: TGTGCCATCAGTGATAGGACAGGGTACGGCTACACCTTC
size: few
V: TRBV10-3
D: TRBD1
J: TRBJ1-2

CDR3: CSVSVNTEAFF
DNA: TGCAGCGTCTCGGTGAACACTGAAGCTTTCTTT
size: few
V: TRBV29-1
D: NA
J: TRBJ1-1

CDR3: CATSRGRGSYEQYF
DNA: TGTGCCACCAGCCGCGGACGCGGCTCCTACGAGCAGTACTTC
size: NA
V: TRBV15
D: NA
J: TRBJ2-7

CDR3: CASSTVTGGSEQYF
DNA: TGTGCCAGCAGCACTGTGACAGGGGGAAGCGAGCAGTACTTC
size: few
V: TRBV9
D: TRBD1
J: TRBJ2-7

CDR3: CASSLDRVSYEQYF
DNA: TGTGCCAGCAGCTTAGATCGGGTTTCCTACGAGCAGTACTTC
size: few
V: TRBV7-9
D: NA
J: TRBJ2-7

CDR3: CASSPSRRAETQYF
DNA: TGTGCCAGCAGCCCATCTCGGCGGGCAGAGACCCAGTACTTC
size: NA
V: TRBV6-6
D: NA
J: TRBJ2-5

CDR3: CASSVTHGGLGAQYF
DNA: TGTGCCAGCAGTGTAACCCACGGGGGTCTCGGGGCCCAGTACTTC
size: few
V: TRBV25-1
D: NA
J: TRBJ2-5

CDR3: CAISDRGQGYEQYF
DNA: TGTGCCATCAGTGACAGAGGACAGGGATACGAGCAGTACTTC
size: NA
V: TRBV10-3
D: TRBD1
J: TRBJ2-7

CDR3: CASSPLKGGADTQYF
DNA: TGTGCCAGCTCACCACTGAAAGGTGGTGCAGATACGCAGTATTTT
size: few
V: TRBV18
D: NA
J: TRBJ2-3

CDR3: CSAPLDTQYF
DNA: TGCAGTGCACCACTGGATACGCAGTATTTT
size: NA
V: TRBV20-1
D: NA
J: TRBJ2-3

CDR3: CSVALRSQETQYF
DNA: TGCAGCGTTGCACTTAGGAGCCAAGAGACCCAGTACTTC
size: few
V: TRBV29-1
D: NA
J: TRBJ2-5

CDR3: CSVARDRAAGELFF
DNA: TGCAGCGTTGCCCGGGACAGGGCTGCCGGGGAGCTGTTTTTT
size: few
V: TRBV29-1
D: TRBD1
J: TRBJ2-2

CDR3: CASSLVSLGDTQYF
DNA: TGTGCCAGCAGCTTAGTTAGTCTAGGAGATACGCAGTATTTT
size: few
V: TRBV7-2
D: NA
J: TRBJ2-3

CDR3: CASSSDRPYEQYF
DNA: TGTGCCAGCAGCTCGGACAGGCCCTACGAGCAGTACTTC
size: NA
V: TRBV11-2
D: TRBD1
J: TRBJ2-7

CDR3: CAWSVHSANTEAFF
DNA: TGTGCCTGGAGTGTCCATTCAGCAAACACTGAAGCTTTCTTT
size: few
V: TRBV30
D: NA
J: TRBJ1-1

CDR3: CASSPGRDRNYQPQHF
DNA: TGTGCCAGCAGCCCAGGCCGGGACAGGAATTATCAGCCCCAGCATTTT
size: few
V: TRBV7-2
D: TRBD1
J: TRBJ1-5

CDR3: CASSVDLLAGNGEQFF
DNA: TGTGCCAGCAGCGTAGATCTTCTAGCGGGAAATGGTGAGCAGTTCTTC
size: few
V: TRBV9
D: TRBD2
J: TRBJ2-1

CDR3: CAISESTGYQETQYF
DNA: TGTGCCATCAGTGAGTCAACAGGGTACCAAGAGACCCAGTACTTC
size: few
V: TRBV10-3
D: NA
J: TRBJ2-5

CDR3: CASGRGSTETQYF
DNA: TGTGCCAGCGGCCGGGGATCCACGGAGACCCAGTACTTC
size: NA
V: TRBV7-9
D: NA
J: TRBJ2-5

CDR3: CASSPGTANQETQYF
DNA: TGTGCCAGCAGCCCTGGGACAGCCAACCAAGAGACCCAGTACTTC
size: few
V: TRBV7-9
D: TRBD1
J: TRBJ2-5

CDR3: CASSLGGNYEQYF
DNA: TGTGCCAGCAGCTTAGGCGGGAACTACGAGCAGTACTTC
size: few
V: TRBV7-9
D: NA
J: TRBJ2-7

CDR3: CASSGMTGGSGYTF
DNA: TGTGCCAGCAGCGGGATGACAGGGGGCTCTGGCTACACCTTC
size: NA
V: TRBV9
D: TRBD1
J: TRBJ1-2

CDR3: CAWSVGAAAGNEQFF
DNA: TGTGCCTGGAGTGTAGGGGCCGCCGCGGGAAATGAGCAGTTCTTC
size: NA
V: TRBV30
D: NA
J: TRBJ2-1

CDR3: CATPAGETQYF
DNA: TGCGCCACCCCCGCCGGTGAGACCCAGTACTTC
size: few
V: TRBV23-1
D: NA
J: TRBJ2-5